One sample yielded the 27 T cell receptor beta chains listed below, sequenced in a study of shared clonotypes between healthy human individuals. Assay used: immunoSEQ multiplex PCR; TCRdb lists only in-frame clones, some missing. Of approximately 95,000 clones in the sample, about 68% were seen once. The source material was memory CD8+ T cells sorted from blood. Subset meaning: CD45RO+ cells pooled with CCR7-negative TemRA cells. Receptor source: a man aged 25 to 45 in good health.

The V and J genes are TRBV1 and TRBJ2-7; the D call of TRBD2 is as the table states it, not checked on the DNA. TRBV1 is classified as a pseudogene. This CDR3 has 19 amino acids. The CDR3: CTSSQAASGRAFVNYEQYF. As DNA, the CDR3 is TGCACCAGCAGCCAAGCCGCTAGCGGGAGGGCCTTCGTCAACTACGAGCAGTACTTC.

This clone was seen only a few times. The chain recombines TRBV21-1 with TRBJ2-7; TRBD2 is the table's D call, not checked against the DNA. TRBV21-1 is given as a pseudogene. There are 16 residues in the CDR3. The CDR3 bases are TGTGCCAGCAGCACCGGACTAGCGGGAGAGTCCTACGAGCAGTACTTC. It yields the protein CASSTGLAGESYEQYF.

The chain is built from TRBV6-1 and TRBJ1-2; D is perhaps TRBD1 (5 bases). The CDR3 runs to 13 residues. The V gene's germline CDR1 is MNHNS and CDR2 SASEGT. V was clipped by 7 bases and J by 3 bases, with 12 bases between them. CDR3 in DNA: TGTGCCAGCACCCCAGGGAGGGACTATGGCTACACCTTC. It translates to CASTPGRDYGYTF.

J is TRBJ2-7 and V is TRBV2; 10 bases are a match to TRBD1. J was trimmed by 3 bases and V by 3 bases; bases with no gene match: 2. The CDR3 has 14 residues. Germline V gene sequence: CDR1 SNHLY, CDR2 FYNNEI. CDR3 amino acids: CASSDGTGDYEQYF. For the CDR3, the DNA is TGTGCCAGCAGTGACGGGACAGGGGACTACGAGCAGTACTTC.

This clone was found many times. This rearrangement joins TRBV27 to TRBJ2-3, with TRBD2 identical over 9 bases. The CDR3 is made up of 15 amino acids. The trim removed 8 bases at V and 3 bases at J, leaving 9 bases unmatched. Germline CDR1 and CDR2: MNHEY and SMNVEV (reference sequence). The CDR3: CASVAGVEGTDTQYF. CDR3 coding DNA: TGTGCCAGCGTAGCGGGAGTTGAGGGGACAGATACGCAGTATTTT.

This clone has only a few counts. The likely explanation is a read error, given a far larger clone one base away. The same CDR3 also results from other DNA sequences found in this sample. J is TRBJ2-1 and V is TRBV7-8, with D uncertain. Germline CDR1 and CDR2: SGHVS and FQNEAQ. The CDR3 extends over 15 amino acids. The ends were cut back, 1 base at V and 0 bases at J, with 7 bases in the middle. CDR3 DNA: TGTGCCAGCAGCTTAGGCCCGAGCTCCTACAATGAGCAGTTCTTC. Translation gives CASSLGPSSYNEQFF.

The V gene is TRBV7-9, the J gene TRBJ2-5, with TRBD1 matching over 7 bases. The CDR3 spans 15 residues. With V trimmed by 4 bases and J by 3 bases, 8 bases remained unmatched. The V gene's germline CDR1 is SEHNR and CDR2 FQNEAQ (reference sequence). The DNA of the CDR3 is TGTGCCAGCAGCTCCATCGGACAGGCCGAAGAGACCCAGTACTTC. It codes for CASSSIGQAEETQYF.

This clone was found once. The J gene is TRBJ2-5, the V gene TRBV19; no reliable D call. The germline V gene has CDR1 LNHDA and CDR2 SQIVND (reference sequence). Trimming stripped 0 bases from V and 2 bases from J, with 10 bases between. The CDR3 is made up of 15 amino acids. CDR3 in amino acids: CASSIDRAAQETQYF. Here the CDR3 DNA reads TGTGCCAGTAGTATAGATCGGGCAGCACAAGAGACCCAGTACTTC.

This rearrangement joins TRBV2 to TRBJ1-2; 8 bases align to TRBD1. V lost 4 bases and J lost 9; bases outside the gene matches: 10. The V gene's germline CDR1 is SNHLY and CDR2 FYNNEI. This CDR3 region has 14 residues. The CDR3 nucleotides are TGTGCCAGCAGTGGCGGACAGGGAGTAGGTAGCTACACCTTC. Encoded protein: CASSGGQGVGSYTF.

J is TRBJ2-1 and V is TRBV4-1; D perhaps matches TRBD2 (6 bases). Germline-derived CDR1 and CDR2 are MGHRA and YSYEKL. V dropped 3 bases and J dropped 3 bases, with 15 bases sitting between them. The CDR3 has 16 residues. The CDR3 sequence is CASSHKAGLHYNEQFF. CDR3 nucleotide sequence: TGCGCCAGCAGCCACAAGGCGGGACTCCACTACAATGAGCAGTTCTTC.

This clone was counted only a few times. This chain connects TRBV7-9 to TRBJ2-5; D tentatively fits TRBD1 or TRBD2 (5 bases each). The germline V gene has CDR1 SEHNR and CDR2 FQNEAQ (reference sequence). V dropped 1 base and J dropped 4 bases, with 13 bases sitting between them. This CDR3 is 15 amino acids long. DNA of the CDR3: TGTGCCAGCAGCTTAGTGAGGGCTGGGACAGAGACCCAGTACTTC. Encoded protein: CASSLVRAGTETQYF.

The J gene is TRBJ1-5, the V gene TRBV28; D is undetermined. CDR1 and CDR2 from the germline V gene are MDHEN and SYDVKM. V was pared by 3 bases and J by 2 bases, with 8 bases between. This CDR3 spans 14 amino acids. The CDR3 protein is CASSLGLGNQPQHF. The CDR3 coding sequence is TGTGCCAGCAGTTTGGGCTTGGGCAATCAGCCCCAGCATTTT.

CDR3 protein: CASSLIGTSWTGELFF. DNA of the CDR3: TGTGCCAGCAGTTTAATTGGGACTAGCTGGACCGGGGAGCTGTTTTTT. The chain couples TRBV27 to TRBJ2-2; 9 bases align to TRBD2. The V gene end was trimmed by 2 bases and the J gene end by 5 bases; junction bases not matched to a gene: 6. This CDR3 has 16 amino acids. The germline CDR1 and CDR2 sequences are MNHEY and SMNVEV (reference sequence).

The chain employs TRBV7-9 and TRBJ2-2; perhaps D is TRBD1 or TRBD2 (5 bases each). V lost 5 bases to trimming and J lost 8 bases, with 21 bases between them. The CDR3 has 16 amino acids. Germline CDR1 SEHNR, CDR2 FQNEAQ (reference sequence). This chain's CDR3 is CASSNYVFGTGGELFF. The CDR3 region has the DNA TGTGCCAGCAGCAATTATGTTTTTGGGACCGGAGGGGAGCTGTTTTTT.

This clone has more than one count but fewer than ten. The V call is TRBV7-9, the J call TRBJ2-7, with 11 bases aligning to TRBD2. The length of the CDR3 is 15 residues. Looked up from germline, CDR1 is SEHNR and CDR2 is FQNEAQ (reference sequence). The trim removed 3 bases at V and 5 bases at J, leaving 6 bases unmatched. This CDR3 is CASSFSSGRLDEQYF. CDR3 nucleotide sequence: TGTGCCAGCAGCTTTTCTAGCGGGAGGCTCGACGAGCAGTACTTC.

J is TRBJ2-7 and V is TRBV11-2; D possibly corresponds to TRBD2 (7 bases). Looked up from germline, CDR1 is SGHAT and CDR2 is FQNNGV. The CDR3 is made up of 16 amino acids. V was clipped by 5 bases and J by 2 bases, with 19 bases between them. The DNA for the CDR3 is TGTGCCAGCAGCCGCCTCGGGGGGCTAGCTGCCTACGAGCAGTACTTC. Its protein is CASSRLGGLAAYEQYF. The full variable domain, in which reference TRBV11-2 and TRBJ2-7 provide the parts outside the CDR3, is EAGVAQSPRYKIIEKRQSVAFWCNPISGHATLYWYQQILGQGPKLLIQFQNNGVVDDSQLPKDRFSAERLKGVDSTLKIQPAKLEDSAVYLCASSRLGGLAAYEQYFGPGTRLTVT.

In this sample, this clone turned up once. V is TRBV6-4 and J is TRBJ2-2; D gene ambiguous. The CDR3 contains 13 residues. V was pared by 3 bases and J by 2 bases, with 4 bases between. CDR1 and CDR2 from the germline V gene are MRHNA and SNTAGT. CDR3 sequence: CASSETNTGELFF. CDR3 nucleotide sequence: TGTGCCAGCAGTGAGACAAACACCGGGGAGCTGTTTTTT.

The chain combines TRBV27 with TRBJ2-6; perhaps D is TRBD1 or TRBD2 (7 bases each). Germline V lookup: CDR1 MNHEY, CDR2 SMNVEV (reference sequence). Trimming took 2 bases from V and 2 from J, leaving 16 bases between them. The CDR3 spans 18 residues. The CDR3 nucleotides read TGTGCCAGCAGTTTAACAGGGGACTACAAAACTGGGGCCAACGTCCTGACTTTC. It codes for CASSLTGDYKTGANVLTF.

The sample holds a few counts of this clone. The chain has TRBV19 and TRBJ2-5; D not resolved. The CDR3 extends over 11 amino acids. The ends were cut back, 6 bases at V and 2 bases at J, with 4 bases in the middle. Germline V gene sequence: CDR1 LNHDA, CDR2 SQIVND (reference sequence). The CDR3 protein is CASRGQETQYF. In DNA, the CDR3 is TGTGCCAGTAGAGGGCAAGAGACCCAGTACTTC.

The genes are TRBV28 and TRBJ1-2, with D possibly matching TRBD1 (5 bases). CDR3 length: 13 residues. CDR1 MDHEN and CDR2 SYDVKM come from the germline V gene. V lost 6 bases to trimming and J lost 8 bases, with 16 bases between them. The chain's CDR3 is CASSPRGAKGYTF. CDR3 coding DNA: TGTGCCAGCAGCCCAAGAGGGGCGAAGGGCTACACCTTC.

The V and J genes are TRBV27 and TRBJ1-4; D is unclear. The length of the CDR3 is 14 residues. Germline-derived CDR1 and CDR2 are MNHEY and SMNVEV (reference sequence). V was trimmed by 4 bases and J by 3 bases, leaving 9 bases between them. This CDR3 reads CASSSGLSNEKLFF. As DNA, the CDR3 is TGTGCCAGCAGTTCGGGCCTTTCTAATGAAAAACTGTTTTTT. The full variable domain, in which reference TRBV27 and TRBJ1-4 provide the parts outside the CDR3, is EAQVTQNPRYLITVTGKKLTVTCSQNMNHEYMSWYRQDPGLGLRQIYYSMNVEVTDKGDVPEGYKVSRKEKRNFPLILESPSPNQTSLYFCASSSGLSNEKLFFGSGTQLSVL.

In this sample, this clone turned up a few times. The chain combines TRBV7-8 with TRBJ2-2, with TRBD1 matching over 7 bases. This CDR3 is 15 amino acids long. Unmatched junction bases numbered 14, after V lost 8 bases and J lost 8 bases. Germline CDR1 and CDR2: SGHVS and FQNEAQ. The DNA for the CDR3 is TGTGCCAGCCCCAGACAGGGCCACGTCAGAGGGGAGCTGTTTTTT. Translation: CASPRQGHVRGELFF.

This chain joins TRBV19 and TRBJ2-1, with TRBD1 identical over 11 bases. With 4 bases clipped from V and 8 bases from J, the junction kept 13 bases outside the gene matches. From germline, CDR1 is LNHDA and CDR2 SQIVND (reference sequence). The CDR3 loop spans 17 amino acids. The CDR3 is CASSTGQGVAFIDEQFF. CDR3 DNA: TGTGCCAGTAGTACGGGACAGGGGGTGGCTTTTATCGATGAGCAGTTCTTC.

In its sample, this clone was seen a few times. The genes are TRBV9 and TRBJ1-5; D ambiguous. The CDR3 has 17 amino acids. Looked up from germline, CDR1 is SGDLS and CDR2 is YYNGEE. V lost 1 base to trimming and J lost 0 bases, with 14 bases between them. The CDR3 coding sequence is TGTGCCAGCAGCGTAAGGGCCAAACCAAATAGCAATCAGCCCCAGCATTTT. Encoded protein: CASSVRAKPNSNQPQHF.

The rearrangement links TRBV28 to TRBJ2-3; 7 positions agree with TRBD1. CDR1 and CDR2 from the germline V gene are MDHEN and SYDVKM. This CDR3 contains 14 residues. V lost 6 bases to trimming and J lost 7 bases; unmatched junction nucleotides: 10. CDR3 coding DNA: TGTGCCAGCAGGGGGGTGACAGGGTTCAATACGCAGTATTTT. The encoded protein is CASRGVTGFNTQYF.

This chain connects TRBV10-3 to TRBJ1-3; a possible D gene is TRBD1 (5 bases). Trimming took off 10 bases at V and 0 bases at J, with 13 bases between the two ends. The CDR3 sequence is 14 residues long. Germline V gene sequence: CDR1 ENHRY, CDR2 SYGVKD. CDR3 sequence (DNA): TGTGCCACCTCCTTCACAGGCTCTGGAAACACCATATATTTT. The encoded protein is CATSFTGSGNTIYF.

This clone was recorded a few times. This chain uses TRBV7-8 with TRBJ1-5, with a possible D match to TRBD1 (6 bases). This CDR3 is built from 14 residues. Per the germline V gene, CDR1 is SGHVS and CDR2 is FQNEAQ. V dropped 5 bases and J dropped 3 bases, with 11 bases sitting between them. This chain's CDR3 is CASSPRDTNQPQHF. DNA for the CDR3: TGTGCCAGCAGCCCACGGGACACCAATCAGCCCCAGCATTTT.